The entry below gives a single TCR beta chain sequence along with its context. Which antigen it targets is not known. Base qualities are missing; no much larger clone stands one base away. This sample was included in a study of blood T cell repertoires in COVID-19 (dated by TCRdb to the early 2020s). Background on the whole study: Collaborator samples came from the United States, Italy and Spain and covered acute and convalescent phases of COVID-19. Samples were obtained from the ongoing ImmuneRACE study (first 160 participants) and from about 1,300 subjects provided by 6 global collaborators. The sample metadata nearly always contained a de-identified subject ID, COVID-19 status, age in years and sex. Where available, HLA class I and class II types were obtained from metadata supplied by the sample provider rather than from assay-based typing. The repertoires were released in a freely available public database intended as a resource for research on the immune response to SARS-CoV-2. Subjects who had been exposed to COVID-19, were actively infected with it, or had recovered from it provided the deeply sampled blood TCRbeta repertoires that made up the dataset. The prospective study material was composed of cDNA or gDNA derived from T cells, B-cell-depleted T cells, or PBMCs.

Another Seattle source contributed samples from volunteer blood donors who had recovered from COVID-19. Whole blood was collected in K2EDTA tubes by collaborating institutions according to the institutions' own protocols. For TCRbeta analysis, collaborators shipped samples as frozen whole blood, isolated PBMCs, or DNA extracted from either of those sample types. The CDR3 holds 15 amino acids from the cysteine to the phenylalanine. Of the read, only the CDR3 DNA is kept; its 45 bases are in frame from base 1. V drops 3 bases and J drops 9 bases, leaving 18 bases in between. From a lookup of the germline V gene, CDR1 and CDR2 are SGHVS and FQNEAQ. Results and caveats for the whole study, not just this receptor: How much clinical and demographic metadata was included differed by source and by participant, and the metadata was provided uncurated.

TCRbeta CDR3 regions were amplified from genomic DNA by means of the immunoSEQ Assay, a bias-controlled multiplex PCR. The study's processing was this. Within the assay, amplification of reference gene primers was used to estimate how many nucleated cells each sample contained. To quantify the absolute abundance of each unique TCRbeta CDR3 rearrangement, sequence reads were collapsed and filtered. For each sample, productive Simpson clonality was calculated as the square root of Simpson's diversity index across productive rearrangements. The clones in this table, taken by TCRdb from immuneACCESS, are in-frame only. Not every clone is retained; where verified, under half of the shortfall comes from an unresolved V gene, and the cause of the rest is unknown. V and J calls and clone size come straight from that table; D and trimming were deduced from the DNA. Recorded for this sample are 250,000 or so clones; around 86% of them occurred a single time. Around 2% of the sample is in the top ten clones.

What was sequenced was peripheral blood. The rearranged segments are TRBV7-8 and TRBJ2-1; the best D guess is TRBD2, with 5 bases matching. The TCR comes from a man aged 30 to 39 who had recovered from COVID-19. CDR3 region: CASSLRASAVPEQFF. The nucleotide sequence is TGTGCCAGCAGCTTGAGGGCTTCAGCTGTTCCTGAGCAGTTCTTC.